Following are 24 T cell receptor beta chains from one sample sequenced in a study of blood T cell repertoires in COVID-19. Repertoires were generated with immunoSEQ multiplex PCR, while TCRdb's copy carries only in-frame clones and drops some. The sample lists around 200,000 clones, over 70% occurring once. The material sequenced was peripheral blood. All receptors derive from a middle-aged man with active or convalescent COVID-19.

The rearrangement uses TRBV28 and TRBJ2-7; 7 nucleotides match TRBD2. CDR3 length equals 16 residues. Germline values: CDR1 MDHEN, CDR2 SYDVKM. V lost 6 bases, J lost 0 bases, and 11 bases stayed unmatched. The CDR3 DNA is TGTGCCAGCAGCCATCCCGGGGGGTCGAGCTCCTACGAGCAGTACTTC. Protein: CASSHPGGSSSYEQYF.

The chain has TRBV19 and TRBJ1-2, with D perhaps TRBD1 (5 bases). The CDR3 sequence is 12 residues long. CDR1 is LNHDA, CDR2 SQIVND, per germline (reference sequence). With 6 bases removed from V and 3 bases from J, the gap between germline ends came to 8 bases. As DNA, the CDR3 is TGTGCCAGTAGACAGGAGTACTATGGCTACACCTTC. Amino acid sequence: CASRQEYYGYTF.

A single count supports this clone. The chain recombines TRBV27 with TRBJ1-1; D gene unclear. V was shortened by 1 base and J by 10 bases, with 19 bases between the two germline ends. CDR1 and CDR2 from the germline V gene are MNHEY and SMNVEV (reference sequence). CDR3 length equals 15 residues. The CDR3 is CASSLFGQVISGAFF. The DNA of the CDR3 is TGTGCCAGCAGTTTATTTGGGCAGGTGATTAGCGGAGCTTTCTTT.

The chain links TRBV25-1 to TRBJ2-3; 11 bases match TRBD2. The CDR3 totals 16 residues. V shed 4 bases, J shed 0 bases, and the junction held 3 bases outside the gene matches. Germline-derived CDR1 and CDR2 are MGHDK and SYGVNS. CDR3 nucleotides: TGTGCCAGCAGTGGGGGACTAGCGGCTAGCACAGATACGCAGTATTTT. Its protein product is CASSGGLAASTDTQYF.

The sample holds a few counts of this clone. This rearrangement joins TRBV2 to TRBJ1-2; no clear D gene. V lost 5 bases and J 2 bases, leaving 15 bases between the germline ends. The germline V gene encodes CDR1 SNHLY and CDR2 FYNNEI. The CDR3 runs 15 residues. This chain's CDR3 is CASSLTRDSNYGYTF. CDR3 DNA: TGTGCCAGCAGTCTGACCAGAGACTCGAACTATGGCTACACCTTC.

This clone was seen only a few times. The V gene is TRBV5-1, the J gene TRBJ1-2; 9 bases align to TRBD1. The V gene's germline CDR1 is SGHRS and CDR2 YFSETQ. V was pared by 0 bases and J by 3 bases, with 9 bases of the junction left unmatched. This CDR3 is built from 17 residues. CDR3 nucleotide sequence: TGCGCCAGCAGCTTGGGTTTCGGGACAGGGTCGCACTATGGCTACACCTTC. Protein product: CASSLGFGTGSHYGYTF.

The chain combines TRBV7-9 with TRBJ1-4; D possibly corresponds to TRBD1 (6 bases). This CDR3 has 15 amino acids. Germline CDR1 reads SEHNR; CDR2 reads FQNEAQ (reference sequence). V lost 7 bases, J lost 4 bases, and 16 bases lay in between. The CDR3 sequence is CASTTLGGNNEKLFF. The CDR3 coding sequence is TGTGCCAGCACCACCCTAGGGGGAAATAATGAAAAACTGTTTTTT.

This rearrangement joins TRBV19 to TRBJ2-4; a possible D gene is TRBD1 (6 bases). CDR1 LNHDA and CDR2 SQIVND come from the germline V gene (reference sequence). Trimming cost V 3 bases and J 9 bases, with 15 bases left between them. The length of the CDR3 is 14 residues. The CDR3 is CASSMIGQSAIQYF. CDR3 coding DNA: TGTGCCAGTAGTATGATCGGACAGAGTGCCATTCAGTACTTC.

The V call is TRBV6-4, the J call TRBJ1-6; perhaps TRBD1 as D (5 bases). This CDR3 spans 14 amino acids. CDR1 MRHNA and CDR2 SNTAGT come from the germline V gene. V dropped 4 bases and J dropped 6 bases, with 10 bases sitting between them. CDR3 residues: CASSAQAFNSPLHF. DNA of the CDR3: TGTGCCAGCAGTGCACAGGCTTTTAATTCACCCCTCCACTTT.

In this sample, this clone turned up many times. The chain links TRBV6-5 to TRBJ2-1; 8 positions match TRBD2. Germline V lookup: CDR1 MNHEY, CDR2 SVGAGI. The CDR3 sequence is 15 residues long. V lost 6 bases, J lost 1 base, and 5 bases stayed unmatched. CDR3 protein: CASRLTSGSYNEQFF. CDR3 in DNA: TGTGCCAGCAGGCTAACTAGCGGATCCTACAATGAGCAGTTCTTC.

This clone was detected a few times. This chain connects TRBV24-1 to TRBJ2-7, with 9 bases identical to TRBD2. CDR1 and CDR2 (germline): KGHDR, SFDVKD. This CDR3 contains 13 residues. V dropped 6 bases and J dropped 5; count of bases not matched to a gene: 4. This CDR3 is CATSPSGNDEQYF. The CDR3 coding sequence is TGTGCCACCAGTCCTAGCGGGAACGACGAGCAGTACTTC.

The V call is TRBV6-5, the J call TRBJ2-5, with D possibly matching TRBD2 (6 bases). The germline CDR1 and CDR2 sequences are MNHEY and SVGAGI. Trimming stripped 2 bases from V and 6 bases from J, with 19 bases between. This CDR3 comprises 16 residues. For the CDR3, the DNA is TGTGCCAGCAGTTACGGGCTAGGAGGGGAGAGCAAGACCCAGTACTTC. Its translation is CASSYGLGGESKTQYF.

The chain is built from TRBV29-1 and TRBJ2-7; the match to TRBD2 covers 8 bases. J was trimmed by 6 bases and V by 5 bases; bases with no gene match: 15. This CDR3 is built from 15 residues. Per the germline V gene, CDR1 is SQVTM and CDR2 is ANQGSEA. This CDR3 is CSVRGGQGPVGEQYF. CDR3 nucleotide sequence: TGCAGCGTTCGGGGGGGGCAGGGGCCCGTCGGCGAGCAGTACTTC.

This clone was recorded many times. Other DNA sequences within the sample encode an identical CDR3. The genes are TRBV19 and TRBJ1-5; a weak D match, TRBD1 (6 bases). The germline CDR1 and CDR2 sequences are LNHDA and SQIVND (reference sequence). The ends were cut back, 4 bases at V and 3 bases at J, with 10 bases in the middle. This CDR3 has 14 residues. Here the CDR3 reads CASSTTGLNQPQHF. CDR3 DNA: TGTGCCAGTAGTACGACAGGTCTCAATCAGCCCCAGCATTTT.

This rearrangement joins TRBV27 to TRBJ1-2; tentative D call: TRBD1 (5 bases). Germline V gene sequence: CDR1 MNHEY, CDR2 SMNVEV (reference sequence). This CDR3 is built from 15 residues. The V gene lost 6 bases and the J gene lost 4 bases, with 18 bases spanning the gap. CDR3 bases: TGTGCCAGCAGCCTCGGCCGGACAACTTTCTATGGCTACACCTTC. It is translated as CASSLGRTTFYGYTF.

DNA for the CDR3: TGTGCCTGGACGAGGGGACAGGGGGCGCGGGAAGCTTTCTTT. Translating gives CAWTRGQGAREAFF. The gene calls are TRBV30 and TRBJ1-1; 12 bases line up with TRBD1. Germline V gene sequence: CDR1 GTSNPN, CDR2 SVGIG (reference sequence). The CDR3 loop spans 14 amino acids. V gave up 4 bases and J gave up 8 bases; unmatched junction bases: 8.

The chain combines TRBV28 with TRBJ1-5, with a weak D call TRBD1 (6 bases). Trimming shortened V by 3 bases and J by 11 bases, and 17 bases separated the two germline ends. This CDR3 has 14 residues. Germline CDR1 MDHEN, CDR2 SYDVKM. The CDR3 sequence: CASSFGGLQLAQHF. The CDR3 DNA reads TGTGCCAGCAGTTTCGGGGGGCTTCAGTTGGCCCAGCATTTT.

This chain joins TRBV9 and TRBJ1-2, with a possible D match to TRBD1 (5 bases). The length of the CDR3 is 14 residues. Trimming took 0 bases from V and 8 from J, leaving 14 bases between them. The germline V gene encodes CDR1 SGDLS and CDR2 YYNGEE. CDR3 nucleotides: TGTGCCAGCAGCGTAGTTCAGGGAAAAGGGGGCTACACCTTC. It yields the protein CASSVVQGKGGYTF. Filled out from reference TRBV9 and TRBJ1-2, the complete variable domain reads DSGVTQTPKHLITATGQRVTLRCSPRSGDLSVYWYQQSLDQGLQFLIQYYNGEERAKGNILERFSAQQFPDLHSELNLSSLELGDSALYFCASSVVQGKGGYTFGSGTRLTVV.

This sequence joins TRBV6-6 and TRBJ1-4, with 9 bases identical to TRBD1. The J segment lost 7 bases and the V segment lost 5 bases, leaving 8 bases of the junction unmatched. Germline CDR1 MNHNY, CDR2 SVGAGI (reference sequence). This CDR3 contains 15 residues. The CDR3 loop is CASSDTGTGIEKLFF. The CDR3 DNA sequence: TGTGCCAGCAGTGACACAGGGACAGGGATTGAAAAACTGTTTTTT.

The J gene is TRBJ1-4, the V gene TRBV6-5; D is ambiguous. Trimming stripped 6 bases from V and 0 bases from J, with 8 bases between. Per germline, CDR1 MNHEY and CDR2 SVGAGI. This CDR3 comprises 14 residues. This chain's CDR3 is CASRNLATNEKLFF. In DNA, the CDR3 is TGTGCCAGCAGAAACCTAGCAACTAATGAAAAACTGTTTTTT.

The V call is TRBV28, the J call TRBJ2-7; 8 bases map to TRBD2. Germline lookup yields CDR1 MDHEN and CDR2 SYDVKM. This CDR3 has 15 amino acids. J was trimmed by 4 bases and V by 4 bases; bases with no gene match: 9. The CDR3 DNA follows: TGTGCCAGCAGTTCCCTAACGAGCGGGAGTTACGAGCAGTACTTC. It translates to CASSSLTSGSYEQYF.

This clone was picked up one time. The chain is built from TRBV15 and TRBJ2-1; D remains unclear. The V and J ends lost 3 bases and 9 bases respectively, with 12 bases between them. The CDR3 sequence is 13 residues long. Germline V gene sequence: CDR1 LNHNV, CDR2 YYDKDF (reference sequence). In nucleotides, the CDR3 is TGTGCCACCAGCAGCCGAATCCGAGGTGAGCAGTTCTTC. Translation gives CATSSRIRGEQFF.

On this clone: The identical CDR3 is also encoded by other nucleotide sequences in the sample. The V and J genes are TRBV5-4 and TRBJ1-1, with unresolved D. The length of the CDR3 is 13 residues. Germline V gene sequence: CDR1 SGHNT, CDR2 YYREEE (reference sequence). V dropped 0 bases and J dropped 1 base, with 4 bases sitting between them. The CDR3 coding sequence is TGTGCCAGCAGCTTGGAACAGAACACTGAAGCTTTCTTT. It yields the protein CASSLEQNTEAFF.

In nucleotides, the CDR3 is TGTGCCAGCAGCCCGAAACTGAATCAGGGGTTTAACTATGGCTACACCTTC. Its protein is CASSPKLNQGFNYGYTF. The J gene is TRBJ1-2, the V gene TRBV7-9, with D possibly matching TRBD1 (6 bases). CDR1 is SEHNR, CDR2 FQNEAQ, per germline (reference sequence). V gave up 5 bases and J gave up 1 base, with 20 bases separating them. The CDR3 runs 17 residues.